What follows are 17 T cell receptor beta chains derived from one specimen sequenced in a study of regulatory T cells in long-lasting Graves disease. Time point reported: newly diagnosed GD, antithyroid drugs for less than 3 months. RNA isolated from PBMCs was used to make the TCR library. Researchers made TCR beta libraries by using iRepertoire HTBI primers and running Arm-PCR on CDR3 regions. TCRdb used MiXCR to reprocess the multiplex PCR reads, holding one entry per CDR3 protein. The sample contains some 370,000 distinct CDR3 sequences, 10% to 15% of which appear only once. This sample was shared with a second study, whose subject was T cells in Graves' hyperthyroidism and ophthalmopathy.

Material: peripheral blood mononuclear cells (PBMCs), obtained at new diagnosis, from a patient treated with antithyroid drugs. The receptors derive from a woman aged 18-35 years with Graves disease.

This clonotype was detected only once. A far larger clone is a single base away, which makes a read error likely. The V gene is TRBV5-1, the J gene TRBJ2-1; D uncertain. CDR3 length equals 12 residues. Germline lookup yields CDR1 SGHRS and CDR2 YFSETQ. The CDR3 DNA follows: TGTGCCTGCAGCTTGGCCGAAAATGAGCAGTTCTTC. This gives the protein CACSLAENEQFF.

This clonotype was recorded at least ten times. J is TRBJ1-4 and V is TRBV7-8, with 9 positions matching TRBD1. Losses at the gene ends were 8 bases for V and 2 bases for J; bases not matched to a gene: 6. This CDR3 has 15 residues. Germline-derived CDR1 and CDR2 are SGHVS and FQNEAQ. The CDR3 spells CASGDRVGTNEKLFF. The CDR3 DNA reads TGTGCCAGCGGGGACAGGGTGGGGACTAATGAAAAACTGTTTTTT.

Many counts were recorded for this clonotype. At one of its ends the junction is not consistent with the germline gene, which may arise from a read error. The V gene is TRBV12-3 or TRBV12-4, the J gene TRBJ2-2, with D perhaps TRBD2 (7 bases). CDR3 length equals 14 residues. This CDR3 reads CASTRGPKTGELFF. DNA for the CDR3: TGTGCCAGCACGCGGGGGCCGAAAACCGGGGAGCTGTTTTTT.

There are many counts of this clonotype. The chain links TRBV20-1 to TRBJ2-7, with D tentatively TRBD2 (5 bases). The ends were cut back, 5 bases at V and 0 bases at J, with 14 bases in the middle. Per the germline V gene, CDR1 is DFQATT and CDR2 is SNEGSKA (reference sequence). CDR3 length: 14 amino acids. CDR3 sequence reads: CSASEGPSSYEQYF. The DNA for the CDR3 is TGCAGTGCTTCTGAGGGTCCGAGCTCCTACGAGCAGTACTTC.

This clonotype was detected only a few times. This rearrangement joins TRBV3-1 to TRBJ2-3; no firm D call. This CDR3 is 13 amino acids long. V was trimmed by 0 bases and J by 2 bases, leaving 3 bases between them. Per germline, CDR1 LGHDT and CDR2 YNNKEL (reference sequence). CDR3 sequence (DNA): TGTGCCAGCAGCCAAGATTCCACAGATACGCAGTATTTT. This translates into CASSQDSTDTQYF.

This clonotype was seen many times. This rearrangement joins TRBV12-3 or TRBV12-4 to TRBJ1-1; the D gene is possibly TRBD1 (5 bases). The germline V and J ends were trimmed by 6 bases and 7 bases, with 12 bases remaining between them. This CDR3 is built from 12 residues. CDR3 protein: CASSRDGGEAFF. The CDR3 bases are TGTGCCAGCAGCCGGGACGGTGGTGAAGCTTTCTTT.

In this sample, this clonotype turned up a few times. This chain uses TRBV10-1 with TRBJ2-7, with a possible D match to TRBD2 (6 bases). CDR1 and CDR2 (germline): WNHNN, SYGVQD (reference sequence). Trimming took 5 bases from V and 7 from J, leaving 18 bases between them. The CDR3 has 14 amino acids. The DNA of the CDR3 is TGCGCCAGCAGTCAGGACGGGAGCTTACGGGAGCAGTACTTC. The encoded protein is CASSQDGSLREQYF.

This clonotype was seen repeatedly, ten times or more. This sequence joins TRBV9 and TRBJ2-7; TRBD1 matches 7 bases. Germline V gene sequence: CDR1 SGDLS, CDR2 YYNGEE. The CDR3 is 15 amino acids. V trimming: 0 bases; J trimming: 2 bases; junction bases outside the gene matches: 5. The CDR3 DNA reads TGTGCCAGCAGCGTAGCTCCGGGACAGACCTACGAGCAGTACTTC. Translating it yields CASSVAPGQTYEQYF.

This clonotype was seen repeatedly, ten times or more. The chain combines TRBV2 with TRBJ2-5, with TRBD1 matching 9 bases. The CDR3 has 15 amino acids. Germline CDR1 and CDR2: SNHLY and FYNNEI. V lost 7 bases and J lost 5; bases outside the gene matches: 11. CDR3 coding DNA: TGTGCCAGCATTCAGCTGGACAGGGGACGGGAGACCCAGTACTTC. Protein product: CASIQLDRGRETQYF.

In this sample, this clonotype turned up a few times. The chain combines TRBV20-1 with TRBJ2-2; D gene uncertain. The CDR3 covers 12 residues. CDR1 and CDR2 from the germline V gene are DFQATT and SNEGSKA (reference sequence). Between the trimmed V and J ends, which lost 1 base and 7 bases, there was a span of 7 bases. The CDR3 loop reads CSARAWDGELFF. CDR3 DNA sequence: TGCAGTGCTAGAGCTTGGGACGGGGAGCTGTTTTTT.

This clonotype has at least ten counts. V is TRBV27 and J is TRBJ2-2; 7 bases agree with TRBD1. Germline lookup yields CDR1 MNHEY and CDR2 SMNVEV (reference sequence). Trimming cost V 6 bases and J 2 bases; bases outside gene matches: 3. The CDR3 has 14 residues. The CDR3 nucleotides are TGTGCCAGCAGCCGAGGGGGCAACACCGGGGAGCTGTTTTTT. This encodes CASSRGGNTGELFF.

The table lists this clonotype with many counts. The V and J genes are TRBV24-1 and TRBJ2-5, with 8 nucleotides matching TRBD1. The CDR3 consists of 15 residues. Germline CDR1 reads KGHDR; CDR2 reads SFDVKD. V lost 3 bases, J lost 5 bases, and 7 bases stayed unmatched. The CDR3 DNA reads TGTGCCACCAGTGATCAGGACAGGGAAATGGAGACCCAGTACTTC. It encodes CATSDQDREMETQYF.

This clonotype occurred many times. The gene calls are TRBV6-5 and TRBJ1-6, with 10 bases fitting TRBD1. V shed 2 bases and J 10 bases; nucleotides not matched to a gene: 5. This CDR3 has 15 amino acids. Germline lookup yields CDR1 MNHEY and CDR2 SVGAGI. The CDR3 nucleotides read TGTGCCAGCAGTTACAGGACAGGGGGGGAATCACCCCTCCACTTT. Its protein product is CASSYRTGGESPLHF.

This clonotype was seen repeatedly, ten times or more. The rearrangement joins TRBV28 to TRBJ1-2; D gene unclear. Trimming pared 5 bases from V and 7 bases from J, leaving 17 bases between. Germline CDR1 is MDHEN and CDR2 is SYDVKM. The CDR3 contains 14 residues. CDR3 sequence (DNA): TGTGCCAGCAGTCTAGGGTCGGTGGCGAGTGGCTACACCTTC. It yields the protein CASSLGSVASGYTF.

The chain joins TRBV4-3 to TRBJ2-5, with TRBD1 identical over 8 bases. The CDR3 has 20 residues. Trimming at V came to 4 bases and at J to 2 bases, leaving 21 bases not matched to a gene. The germline V gene encodes CDR1 LGHNA and CDR2 YSLEER. The CDR3 DNA is TGCGCCAGCAGCCTCCCACCCCAAAAATACAGGGGGTATTTTCAAGAGACCCAGTACTTC. Protein sequence: CASSLPPQKYRGYFQETQYF.

This clonotype was seen more than once but under ten times. This chain connects TRBV7-9 to TRBJ2-1; 13 positions agree with TRBD2. This CDR3 comprises 14 residues. V gave up 6 bases and J gave up 6 bases; unmatched junction bases: 2. The germline V gene encodes CDR1 SEHNR and CDR2 FQNEAQ (reference sequence). CDR3 nucleotides: TGTGCCAGCAGTACTAGCGGGAGGGGCAATGAGCAGTTCTTC. This gives the protein CASSTSGRGNEQFF.

This clonotype was seen at least ten times. V and J are TRBV7-9 and TRBJ1-2; no clear D. CDR3 length equals 14 residues. V was clipped by 5 bases and J by 7 bases, with 17 bases between them. Germline V gives CDR1 SEHNR, CDR2 FQNEAQ (reference sequence). CDR3 sequence: CASSPQPTYPGYTF. CDR3 sequence (DNA): TGTGCCAGCAGCCCCCAACCTACTTACCCTGGCTACACCTTC.